The clone carrying this TCR beta chain was picked up a small number of times. Its antigen is undetermined. Germline lookup yields CDR1 DFQATT and CDR2 SNEGSKA (reference sequence). The CDR3 runs to 13 residues. V was clipped by 6 bases and J by 7 bases, with 16 bases between them. These data belong to a study of response to subunit inactivated influenza vaccine. Findings and caveats of the study: Authors suggested seasonal influenza vaccinations each recruit few new T cells.

Each CDR3 protein is one row after TCRdb ran MiXCR on the RT-PCR reads. There are 500,000 or so distinct CDR3 sequences in the sample; about 17% occur only once, and 3% lies in the top ten. This specimen was CD4+ T cells sorted from PBMCs, taken less than 30 months after vaccination. The receptor was derived from a man in his fifties or sixties who received an inactivated influenza vaccine. The gene calls are TRBV20-1 and TRBJ1-5; the D gene is possibly TRBD1 (6 bases). The CDR3 protein is CSAASSGDQPQHF. As DNA, the CDR3 is TGCAGTGCGGCGAGCTCAGGGGACCAGCCCCAGCATTTT.